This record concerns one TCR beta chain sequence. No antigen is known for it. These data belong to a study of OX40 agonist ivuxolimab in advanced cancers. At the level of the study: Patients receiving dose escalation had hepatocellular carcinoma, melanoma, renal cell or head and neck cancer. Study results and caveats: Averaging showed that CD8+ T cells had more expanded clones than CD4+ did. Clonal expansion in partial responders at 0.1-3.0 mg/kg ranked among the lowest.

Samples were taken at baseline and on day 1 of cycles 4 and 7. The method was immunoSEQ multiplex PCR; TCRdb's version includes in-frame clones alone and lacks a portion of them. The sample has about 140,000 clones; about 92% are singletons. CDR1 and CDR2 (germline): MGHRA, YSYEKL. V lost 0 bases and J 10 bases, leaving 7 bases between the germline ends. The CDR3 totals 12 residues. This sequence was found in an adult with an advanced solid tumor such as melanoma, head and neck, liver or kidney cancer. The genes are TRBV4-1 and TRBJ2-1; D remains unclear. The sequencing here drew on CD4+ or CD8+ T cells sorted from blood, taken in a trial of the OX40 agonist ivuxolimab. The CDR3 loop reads CASSQDRREQFF. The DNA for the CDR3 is TGCGCCAGCAGCCAAGATAGGCGGGAGCAGTTCTTC.